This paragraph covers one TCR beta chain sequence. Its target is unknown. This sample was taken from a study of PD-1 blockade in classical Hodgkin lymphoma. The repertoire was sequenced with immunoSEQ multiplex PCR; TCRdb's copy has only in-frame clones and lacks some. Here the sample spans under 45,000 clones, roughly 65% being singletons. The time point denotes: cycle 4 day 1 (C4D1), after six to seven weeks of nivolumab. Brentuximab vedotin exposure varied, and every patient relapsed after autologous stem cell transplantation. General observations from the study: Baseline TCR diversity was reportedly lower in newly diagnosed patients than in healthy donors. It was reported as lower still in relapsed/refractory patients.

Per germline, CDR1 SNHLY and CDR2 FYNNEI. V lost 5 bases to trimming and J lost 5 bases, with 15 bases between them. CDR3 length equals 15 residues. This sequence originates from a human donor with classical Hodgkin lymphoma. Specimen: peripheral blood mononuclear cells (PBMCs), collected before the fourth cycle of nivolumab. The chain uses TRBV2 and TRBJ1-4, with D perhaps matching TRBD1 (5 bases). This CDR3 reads CASSRDARGNEKLFF. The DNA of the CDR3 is TGTGCCAGCAGTCGGGATGCTAGGGGAAATGAAAAACTGTTTTTT. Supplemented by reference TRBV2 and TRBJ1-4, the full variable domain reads EPEVTQTPSHQVTQMGQEVILRCVPISNHLYFYWYRQILGQKVEFLVSFYNNEISEKSEIFDDQFSVERPDGSNFTLKIRSTKLEDSAMYFCASSRDARGNEKLFFGSGTQLSVL.